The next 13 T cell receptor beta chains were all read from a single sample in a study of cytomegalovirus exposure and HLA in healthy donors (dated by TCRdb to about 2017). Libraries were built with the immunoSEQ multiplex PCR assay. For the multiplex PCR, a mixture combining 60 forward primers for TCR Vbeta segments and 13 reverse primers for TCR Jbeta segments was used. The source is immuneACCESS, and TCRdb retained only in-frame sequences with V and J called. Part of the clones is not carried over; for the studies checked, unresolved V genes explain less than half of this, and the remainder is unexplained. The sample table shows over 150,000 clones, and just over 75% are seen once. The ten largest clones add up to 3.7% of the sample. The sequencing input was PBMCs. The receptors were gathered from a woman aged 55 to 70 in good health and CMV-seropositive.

The CDR3 DNA sequence: TGTGCCAGCAGCTTAGTGCCGCGGGGGAGTGAGACCCAGTACTTC. As protein: CASSLVPRGSETQYF. V is TRBV7-6 and J is TRBJ2-5, with 7 bases matching TRBD2. CDR1 is SGHVS, CDR2 FNYEAQ, per germline. The CDR3 runs to 15 residues. V was clipped by 1 base and J by 5 bases; unmatched bases: 7.

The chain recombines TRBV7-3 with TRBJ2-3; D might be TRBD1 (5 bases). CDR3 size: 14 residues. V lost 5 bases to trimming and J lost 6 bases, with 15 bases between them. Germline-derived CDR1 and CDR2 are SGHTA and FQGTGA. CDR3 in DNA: TGTGCCAGCAGCCAAGGGGCGCCCCCCGATACGCAGTATTTT. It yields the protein CASSQGAPPDTQYF. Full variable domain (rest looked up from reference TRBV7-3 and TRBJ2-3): GAGVSQTPSNKVTEKGKYVELRCDPISGHTALYWYRQSLGQGPEFLIYFQGTGAADDSGLPNDRFFAVRPEGSVSTLKIQRTERGDSAVYLCASSQGAPPDTQYFGPGTRLTVL.

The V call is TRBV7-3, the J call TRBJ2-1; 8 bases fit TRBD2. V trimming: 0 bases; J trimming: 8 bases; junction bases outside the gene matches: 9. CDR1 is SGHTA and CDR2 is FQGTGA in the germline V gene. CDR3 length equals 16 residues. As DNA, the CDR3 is TGTGCCAGCAGCTTAACGCCAACGGGAGGGCCGGATGAGCAGTTCTTC. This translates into CASSLTPTGGPDEQFF.

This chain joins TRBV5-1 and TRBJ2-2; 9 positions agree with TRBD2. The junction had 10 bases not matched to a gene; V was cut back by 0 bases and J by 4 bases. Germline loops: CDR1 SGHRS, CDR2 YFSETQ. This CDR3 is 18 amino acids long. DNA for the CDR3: TGCGCCAGCAGCTTGGGATTCGGTAAAGCGGGGGGCACCGGGGAGCTGTTTTTT. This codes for CASSLGFGKAGGTGELFF.

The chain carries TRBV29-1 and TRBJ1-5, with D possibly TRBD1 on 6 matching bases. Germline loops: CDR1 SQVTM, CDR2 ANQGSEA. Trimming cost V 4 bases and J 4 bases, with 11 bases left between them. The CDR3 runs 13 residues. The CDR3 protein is CSVASGQNQPQHF. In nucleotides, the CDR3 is TGCAGCGTTGCCTCCGGACAGAATCAGCCCCAGCATTTT. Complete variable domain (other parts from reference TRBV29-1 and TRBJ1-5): SAVISQKPSRDICQRGTSLTIQCQVDSQVTMMFWYRQQPGQSLTLIATANQGSEATYESGFVIDKFPISRPNLTFSTLTVSNMSPEDSSIYLCSVASGQNQPQHFGDGTRLSIL.

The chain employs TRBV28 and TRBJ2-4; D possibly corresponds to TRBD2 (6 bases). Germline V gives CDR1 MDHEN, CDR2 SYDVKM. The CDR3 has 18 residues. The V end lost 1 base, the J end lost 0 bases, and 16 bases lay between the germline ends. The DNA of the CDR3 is TGTGCCAGCAGTTTATCCTGGGACTCCGGACTAGCCAAAAACATTCAGTACTTC. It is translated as CASSLSWDSGLAKNIQYF.

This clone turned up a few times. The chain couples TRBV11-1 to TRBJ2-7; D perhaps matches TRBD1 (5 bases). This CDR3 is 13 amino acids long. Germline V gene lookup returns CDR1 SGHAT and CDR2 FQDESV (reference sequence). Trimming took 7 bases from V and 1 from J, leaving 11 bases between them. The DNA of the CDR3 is TGTGCCAGCAAGGCTAGGGGATCCTACGAGCAGTACTTC. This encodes CASKARGSYEQYF.

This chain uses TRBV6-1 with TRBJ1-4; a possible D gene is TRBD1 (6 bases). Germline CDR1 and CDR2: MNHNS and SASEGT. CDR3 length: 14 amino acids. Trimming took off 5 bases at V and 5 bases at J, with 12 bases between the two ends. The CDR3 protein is CASSSDRSNEKLFF. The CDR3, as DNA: TGTGCCAGCAGTTCCGACAGGTCCAATGAAAAACTGTTTTTT.

This chain's CDR3 is CATSTEWTSGASTGELFF. In DNA, the CDR3 is TGTGCCACCAGCACCGAATGGACATCCGGCGCGAGCACCGGGGAGCTGTTTTTT. The chain carries TRBV15 and TRBJ2-2; a weak D match, TRBD1 (5 bases). The CDR3 consists of 18 residues. Trimming stripped 4 bases from V and 4 bases from J, with 22 bases between. Looked up from germline, CDR1 is LNHNV and CDR2 is YYDKDF (reference sequence).

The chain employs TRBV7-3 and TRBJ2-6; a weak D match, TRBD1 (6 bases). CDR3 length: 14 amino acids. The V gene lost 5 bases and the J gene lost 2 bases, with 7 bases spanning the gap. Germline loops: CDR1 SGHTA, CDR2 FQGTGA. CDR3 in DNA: TGTGCCAGCAGCCACAGGGCTGGGGCCAACGTCCTGACTTTC. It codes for CASSHRAGANVLTF.

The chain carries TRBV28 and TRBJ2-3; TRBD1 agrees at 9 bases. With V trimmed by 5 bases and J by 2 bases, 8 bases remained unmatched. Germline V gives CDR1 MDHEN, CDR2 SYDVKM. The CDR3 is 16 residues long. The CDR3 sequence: CASSLGGQGNTDTQYF. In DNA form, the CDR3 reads TGTGCCAGCAGTCTTGGGGGACAGGGAAACACAGATACGCAGTATTTT. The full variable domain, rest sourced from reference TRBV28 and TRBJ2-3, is DVKVTQSSRYLVKRTGEKVFLECVQDMDHENMFWYRQDPGLGLRLIYFSYDVKMKEKGDIPEGYSVSREKKERFSLILESASTNQTSMYLCASSLGGQGNTDTQYFGPGTRLTVL.

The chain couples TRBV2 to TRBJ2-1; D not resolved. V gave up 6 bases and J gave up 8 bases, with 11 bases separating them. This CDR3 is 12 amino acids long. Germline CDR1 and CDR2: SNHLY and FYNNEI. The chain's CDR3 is CASRVFGDEQFF. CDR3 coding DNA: TGTGCCAGCAGGGTCTTTGGAGATGAGCAGTTCTTC. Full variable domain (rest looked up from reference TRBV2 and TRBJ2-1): EPEVTQTPSHQVTQMGQEVILRCVPISNHLYFYWYRQILGQKVEFLVSFYNNEISEKSEIFDDQFSVERPDGSNFTLKIRSTKLEDSAMYFCASRVFGDEQFFGPGTRLTVL.

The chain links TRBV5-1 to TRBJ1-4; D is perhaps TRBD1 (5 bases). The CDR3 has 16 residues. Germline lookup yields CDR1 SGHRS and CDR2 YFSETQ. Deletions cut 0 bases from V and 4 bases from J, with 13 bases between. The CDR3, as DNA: TGCGCCAGCAGCTTGGCGGCCCCCGGGGGTAATGAAAAACTGTTTTTT. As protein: CASSLAAPGGNEKLFF. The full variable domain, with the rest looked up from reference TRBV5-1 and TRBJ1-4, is KAGVTQTPRYLIKTRGQQVTLSCSPISGHRSVSWYQQTPGQGLQFLFEYFSETQRNKGNFPGRFSGRQFSNSRSEMNVSTLELGDSALYLCASSLAAPGGNEKLFFGSGTQLSVL.